This passage covers 17 T cell receptor delta chains from one sample sequenced in a study of gamma-delta T cells after stem cell transplantation. TCRdb reapplied CATT to the RT-PCR reads. The table shows about 710 delta-chain clones, with more than 0.95% occurring only once. The sample comprised gamma-delta T cells. The receptor source for this set is a human donor. It is not recorded whose cells these are; they may come from a transplant donor.

Regarding this clone: TCRdb records a much larger clone's protein for this DNA, with a difference at residue 14 that likely arises from a read error; the protein given is the translation of the DNA. This chain joins TRDV2 and TRDJ1; TRDD3 matches 11 bases. Germline V CDR1 and CDR2: GEAIGNYY, EKD. This CDR3 has 17 residues. The chain's CDR3 is CACDPVGDTTHTDELIF. In nucleotides, the CDR3 is TGTGCCTGTGACCCCGTGGGGGATACGACCCACACCGATGAACTCATCTTT.

Concerning this clone: The mismatch at residue 15 between this DNA's translation and the TCRdb protein of a much larger clone likely reflects a read error; the protein shown is translated from the DNA. The V call is TRDV3, the J call TRDJ1, with a weak D call TRDD3 (6 bases). CDR3 length equals 17 residues. Germline V CDR1 and CDR2: TVYSNPD, GDNSRS (reference sequence). CDR3 sequence reads: CACDTVVRGSSTDKPIF. The CDR3 region has the DNA TGTGCCTGTGACACCGTCGTTAGGGGATCCAGCACCGATAAACCCATCTTT.

This clone counts as large. The gene calls are TRDV2 and TRDJ1; the match to TRDD3 covers 8 bases. The V segment lost 3 bases and the J segment 3 bases; nucleotides outside the gene matches: 5. This CDR3 region has 14 residues. Germline loops: CDR1 GEAIGNYY, CDR2 EKD. The CDR3 here is CACDPVGDPDKLIF. CDR3 coding DNA: TGTGCCTGTGACCCAGTGGGGGATCCCGATAAACTCATCTTT.

With respect to this clone: The protein TCRdb lists belongs to a much larger clone and differs from this DNA's translation at residue 11, which points to a read error; the protein shown is made from the DNA. This chain uses TRDV2 with TRDJ2; 9 bases are a match to TRDD3. CDR3 length equals 17 residues. J lost 4 bases, V lost 3 bases, and 11 bases had no gene match. Germline-derived CDR1 and CDR2 are GEAIGNYY and EKD. The CDR3 sequence is CACDAYWGTASTAQLFF. DNA for the CDR3: TGTGCCTGTGACGCCTACTGGGGGACAGCTTCGACAGCACAACTCTTCTTT.

This clone was seen more than once but under ten times. The protein given by TCRdb reflects a much larger clone and differs at residue 8 from this DNA's translation, likely from a read error; the protein shown is the DNA's translation. The V and J genes are TRDV1 and TRDJ1, with 7 bases identical to TRDD3. CDR1 is TSWWSYY, CDR2 QGS, per germline. The length of the CDR3 is 20 residues. The V and J ends lost 2 bases and 1 base, in that order; junction bases with no gene match: 19. The CDR3, as DNA: TGTGCTCTTGGGGAATTCGTAGGTACTGGGGCCTACTCCGTCACCGATAAACTCATCTTT. Amino acids: CALGEFVGTGAYSVTDKLIF.

By share of the sample, this clone is medium-sized (0.01 to 0.1%). This sequence is one base from a far larger clone and is likely a read error. This CDR3 is also generated by other DNA sequences in the sample. The chain combines TRDV1 with TRDJ1; the match to TRDD3 covers 11 bases. Germline V gene sequence: CDR1 TSWWSYY, CDR2 QGS. V lost 4 bases to trimming and J lost 0 bases; unmatched junction nucleotides: 28. CDR3 length: 24 residues. The CDR3: CALGGDGLPLIWGILGPYTDKLIF. The CDR3 DNA is TGTGCTCTTGGGGGAGACGGCCTCCCTCTGATCTGGGGGATACTCGGGCCTTACACCGATAAACTCATCTTT.

This clone qualifies as medium-sized. Only one base separates this from a far larger clonotype, so it likely reflects a read error. This sequence joins TRDV2 and TRDJ1; TRDD3 aligns across 13 bases. The CDR3 extends over 19 amino acids. From germline, CDR1 is GEAIGNYY and CDR2 EKD. CDR3 DNA: TGTGCCCGTGACACCTTACTGGGGGATACGCCTACGGGCACCGATAAACTCATCTTT. Its translation is CARDTLLGDTPTGTDKLIF.

Remarks on this clone: The TCRdb record carries a much larger clone's protein, which differs from this DNA's translation at residue 3; a read error is the likely cause, and the protein listed here is the DNA translation. The chain links TRDV2 to TRDJ1; 13 bases map to TRDD3. The CDR3 is 20 amino acids. Germline V gene lookup returns CDR1 GEAIGNYY and CDR2 EKD. The CDR3 sequence: CARDAVLGDTQNHHTDKLIF. CDR3 in DNA: TGTGCCCGTGACGCCGTACTGGGGGATACGCAAAATCACCACACCGATAAACTCATCTTT.

This clone has just a few counts. This likely came from a read error, as a far larger clone is one base away. Additional DNA sequences in this sample encode the identical CDR3. The V and J genes are TRDV2 and TRDJ1, with 7 bases identical to TRDD3. With V trimmed by 3 bases and J by 0 bases, 12 bases remained unmatched. The CDR3 has 17 amino acids. Germline V gene sequence: CDR1 GEAIGNYY, CDR2 EKD. This chain's CDR3 is CACDPVGDTTHTDKLIF. The CDR3 DNA reads as TGTGCCTGTGACCCCGTGGGGGACACGACCCACACCGATAAACTCATCTTT.

This clone was observed a few times. TCRdb shows a much larger clone's protein in place of this DNA's translation, and the two differ at residue 7, likely through a read error; the protein shown is translated from the DNA. The chain's CDR3 is CACDTVGRGSSTDKLIF. For the CDR3, the DNA is TGTGCCTGTGACACCGTCGGTAGGGGATCCAGCACCGATAAACTCATCTTT. This rearrangement joins TRDV2 to TRDJ1, with a weak D call TRDD3 (6 bases). Germline CDR1 and CDR2: GEAIGNYY and EKD. This CDR3 has 17 amino acids. V was clipped by 0 bases and J by 1 base, with 17 bases between them.

Comment on this clone: The protein in TCRdb stems from a much larger clone and differs at residue 17 from this DNA's translation, likely a read error; here the protein is translated from the DNA. V gene TRDV2 combines with J gene TRDJ1; 8 bases line up with TRDD3. The germline CDR1 and CDR2 sequences are GEAIGNYY and EKD. This CDR3 is built from 19 residues. The CDR3 DNA reads as TGTGCCTGTGACCCCTTACTGGGGGGATCCTACCCGTACACCGATAAACCCATCTTT. Amino acids: CACDPLLGGSYPYTDKPIF.

A word on this clone: The protein recorded in TCRdb matches a much larger clone and deviates from this DNA's translation at residue 8, suggesting a read error; the protein here is obtained by translating the DNA. CDR3 protein: CACDPVGNTTHTDKLIF. DNA of the CDR3: TGTGCCTGTGACCCCGTGGGGAATACGACCCACACCGATAAACTCATCTTT. The chain employs TRDV2 and TRDJ1; a possible D gene is TRDD3 (5 bases). The CDR3 is 17 residues long. Germline assignment: CDR1 GEAIGNYY and CDR2 EKD. The V and J ends lost 3 bases and 0 bases respectively, with 19 bases between them.

Comment on this clone: A far larger clone lies a single base away; this is likely a read error. This sequence joins TRDV2 and TRDJ1; 8 bases fit TRDD3. V gave up 3 bases and J gave up 0 bases; unmatched junction bases: 11. CDR3 size: 17 residues. Germline values: CDR1 GEAIGNYY, CDR2 EKD. CDR3 residues: CACDALGGGSYTDKLIF. Written as DNA, the CDR3 is TGTGCCTGTGACGCGCTAGGTGGGGGATCCTACACCGATAAACTCATCTTT.

This clone is termed medium-sized. A far larger clone is just one base off, so this is likely a read error. This rearrangement joins TRDV2 to TRDJ1; TRDD3 matches 12 bases. This CDR3 has 19 amino acids. CDR1 GEAIGNYY and CDR2 EKD come from the germline V gene. DNA for the CDR3: TGTGCCTGTGACACGTTGTCTGGGGGATACGCGGGGTACACCGATACACTCATCTTT. Amino acid sequence: CACDTLSGGYAGYTDTLIF.

This clone has only a few counts. TCRdb lists the protein of a much larger clone for this DNA, which differs at residue 10, so this is likely a read error; the protein given here is translated from the DNA itself. The chain carries TRDV2 and TRDJ1; tentative D call: TRDD3 (5 bases). CDR3 length equals 21 residues. Germline loops: CDR1 GEAIGNYY, CDR2 EKD. V lost 1 base and J lost 0, with 29 bases in between. The CDR3 sequence: CACDTVKFDEGPMGYTDKLIF. The CDR3 bases are TGTGCCTGTGACACAGTAAAGTTCGATGAGGGCCCCATGGGGTACACCGATAAACTCATCTTT.

The sample holds a few counts of this clone. A far larger clone lies a single base away; this is likely a read error. Other DNA sequences in this sample translate to the same CDR3. The chain recombines TRDV2 with TRDJ1; possibly TRDD3 for D (6 bases). The CDR3 spans 21 residues. Trimming cost V 1 base and J 0 bases, with 29 bases left between them. Looked up from germline, CDR1 is GEAIGNYY and CDR2 is EKD. CDR3 region: CACDTVKFDGGPMGYTDKLIF. DNA for the CDR3: TGTGCCTGTGACACGGTAAAGTTCGATGGGGGCCCCATGGGGTACACCGATAAACTCATCTTT.

V gene TRDV2 combines with J gene TRDJ1; 9 positions match TRDD3. The V gene end was trimmed by 3 bases and the J gene end by 0 bases; junction bases not matched to a gene: 10. This CDR3 contains 17 residues. CDR1 is GEAIGNYY, CDR2 EKD, per germline. CDR3 nucleotide sequence: TGTGCCTGTGACCGCCTGGGGGATCGGGAGGACACCGATAAACTCATCTTT. Translating it yields CACDRLGDREDTDKLIF.